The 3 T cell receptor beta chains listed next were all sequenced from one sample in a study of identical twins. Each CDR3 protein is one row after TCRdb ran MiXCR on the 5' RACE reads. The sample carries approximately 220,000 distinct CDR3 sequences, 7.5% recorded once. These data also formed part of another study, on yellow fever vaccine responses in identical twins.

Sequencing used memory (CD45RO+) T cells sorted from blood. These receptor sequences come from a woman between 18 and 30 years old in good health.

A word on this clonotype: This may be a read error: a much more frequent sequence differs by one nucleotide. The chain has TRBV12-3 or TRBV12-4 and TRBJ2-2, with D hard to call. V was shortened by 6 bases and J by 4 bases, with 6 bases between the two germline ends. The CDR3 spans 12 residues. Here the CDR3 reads CASRETTGELFF. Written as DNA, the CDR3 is TGTGCCAGCAGAGAAACCACCGGGGAGCTGTTTTTT.

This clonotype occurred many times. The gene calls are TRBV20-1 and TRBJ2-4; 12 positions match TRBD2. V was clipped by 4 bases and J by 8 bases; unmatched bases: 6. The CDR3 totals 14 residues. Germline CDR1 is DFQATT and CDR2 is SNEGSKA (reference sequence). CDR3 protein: CSANLAGGVYIQYF. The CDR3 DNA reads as TGCAGTGCTAATCTAGCGGGAGGGGTTTACATTCAGTACTTC.

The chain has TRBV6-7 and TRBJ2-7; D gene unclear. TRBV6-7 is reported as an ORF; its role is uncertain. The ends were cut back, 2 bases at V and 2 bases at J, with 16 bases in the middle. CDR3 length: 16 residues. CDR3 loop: CASSYPDGWKPYEQYF. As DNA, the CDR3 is TGTGCCAGCAGTTACCCGGACGGTTGGAAGCCCTACGAGCAGTACTTC.